The 22 T cell receptor beta chains given below trace back to one sample, sequenced in a study of blood T cells in healthy people across ages. Together with a sample-barcoded 5' primer, a J-beta primer mix was included in a second PCR lasting about 7 to 12 cycles. TCRdb recomputed calls from the 5' RACE reads with MiXCR, one row per CDR3 protein. Seen here are approximately 600,000 distinct CDR3 sequences, roughly 58% observed once, and the top ten hold approximately 37%. Sequencing was performed on blood. The receptors were gathered from a man aged 60 to 69 in good health.

The rearrangement links TRBV6-2 or TRBV6-3 to TRBJ2-5; 8 positions match TRBD1. The J call may be incorrect, as the DNA end agrees better with TRBJ2-7. Germline-derived CDR1 and CDR2 are MNHEY and SVGEGT. The CDR3 has 15 residues. The CDR3, as DNA: TGTGCCAGCAGTACCCTGGACAGGGTACGGCACGAGCAGTACTTC. Translation: CASSTLDRVRHEQYF.

This clonotype showed up just a few times. CDR3 in DNA: TGTGCCAGCAGCAAAGAGTTCGGGACAGGGGAAGAGACCCAGTACTTC. Amino acids: CASSKEFGTGEETQYF. The chain uses TRBV21-1 and TRBJ2-5; TRBD1 was called by the table and not checked on the DNA. TRBV21-1 is assigned pseudogene status. CDR3 length: 16 residues.

The rearrangement joins TRBV20-1 to TRBJ2-5, with D perhaps TRBD1 (6 bases). CDR1 DFQATT and CDR2 SNEGSKA come from the germline V gene (reference sequence). The CDR3 has 11 residues. V was shortened by 7 bases and J by 5 bases, with 11 bases between the two germline ends. The CDR3 here is CSGNRVETQYF. CDR3 nucleotides: TGCAGTGGAAACAGGGTGGAGACCCAGTACTTC.

The V and J genes are TRBV4-1 and TRBJ2-1; TRBD2 agrees at 7 bases. The CDR3 extends over 17 amino acids. Germline loops: CDR1 MGHRA, CDR2 YSYEKL. Losses at the gene ends were 3 bases for V and 4 bases for J; bases not matched to a gene: 12. CDR3 bases: TGCGCCAGCAGCCATCGGACCGGGACCGGGGGGTACAATGAGCAGTTCTTC. Amino acid sequence: CASSHRTGTGGYNEQFF.

This chain connects TRBV7-2 to TRBJ1-5; D call uncertain. The CDR3 consists of 14 residues. The V gene lost 4 bases and the J gene lost 1 base, with 8 bases spanning the gap. CDR1 is SGHTA, CDR2 FQGNSA, per germline. The CDR3 is CASSSHVSNQPQHF. The CDR3 DNA is TGTGCCAGCAGCTCACATGTGAGCAATCAGCCCCAGCATTTT. Filled out from reference TRBV7-2 and TRBJ1-5, the complete variable domain reads GAGVSQSPSNKVTEKGKDVELRCDPISGHTALYWYRQSLGQGLEFLIYFQGNSAPDKSGLPSDRFSAERTGGSVSTLTIQRTQQEDSAVYLCASSSHVSNQPQHFGDGTRLSIL.

This clonotype was observed a single time. This chain joins TRBV10-3 and TRBJ2-7; D possibly uses TRBD1 or TRBD2 (6 bases each). Trimming removed 3 bases from V and 3 bases from J, with 12 bases in between. CDR1 is ENHRY and CDR2 is SYGVKD in the germline V gene. The CDR3 sequence is 14 residues long. CDR3 nucleotide sequence: TGTGCCATCAGTGATGGGGGGACACTCTACGAGCAGTACTTC. As protein: CAISDGGTLYEQYF.

CDR3 in amino acids: CASSLVPGLASNEQYF. The CDR3 DNA reads as TGCGCCAGCAGCTTGGTTCCAGGACTAGCCAGTAACGAGCAGTACTTC. V gene TRBV5-1 combines with J gene TRBJ2-4; 8 nucleotides line up with TRBD2. With the DNA end fitting TRBJ2-7 better, the J assignment may be wrong. The germline CDR1 and CDR2 sequences are SGHRS and YFSETQ. The CDR3 sequence is 16 residues long.

This chain connects TRBV2 to TRBJ2-6, with TRBD1 matching 9 bases. Germline V gives CDR1 SNHLY, CDR2 FYNNEI. The CDR3 has 16 amino acids. V dropped 6 bases and J dropped 3; count of bases not matched to a gene: 6. The CDR3 nucleotides read TGTGCCAGCAGGGTACAGGGGGCTGTTGGGGCCAACGTCCTGACTTTC. It translates to CASRVQGAVGANVLTF.

The chain joins TRBV5-1 to TRBJ1-2, with a possible D match to TRBD1 (5 bases). Per the germline V gene, CDR1 is SGHRS and CDR2 is YFSETQ. The CDR3 is 15 amino acids. V was trimmed by 1 base and J by 3 bases, leaving 13 bases between them. CDR3 DNA: TGCGCCAGCAGCTTGTCGGTAGGGGCCTACTATGGCTACACCTTC. Encoded protein: CASSLSVGAYYGYTF.

This clonotype was recorded a few times. J is TRBJ2-3 and V is TRBV20-1, with 12 nucleotides matching TRBD2. Germline loops: CDR1 DFQATT, CDR2 SNEGSKA (reference sequence). The V segment lost 6 bases and the J segment 6 bases; nucleotides outside the gene matches: 7. The CDR3 length is 14 residues. The CDR3 nucleotides are TGCAGTGCCGAATCTAGCGGGGGGGATGATACGCAGTATTTT. Its protein is CSAESSGGDDTQYF.

The chain couples TRBV7-2 to TRBJ2-5; D uncertain. The germline V gene encodes CDR1 SGHTA and CDR2 FQGNSA. V lost 1 base and J 5 bases, leaving 8 bases between the germline ends. This CDR3 has 13 amino acids. CDR3 sequence reads: CASSLGYTETQYF. In DNA form, the CDR3 reads TGTGCCAGCAGCTTAGGATACACGGAGACCCAGTACTTC.

Of note for this clonotype: Given the absence of the conserved phenylalanine or tryptophan at the CDR3 end, a read error is likely. The gene calls are TRBV20-1 and TRBJ2-5; a possible D gene is TRBD2 (7 bases). The CDR3 spans 14 residues. V lost 0 bases to trimming and J lost 3 bases, with 11 bases between them. CDR1 is DFQATT and CDR2 is SNEGSKA in the germline V gene (reference sequence). For the CDR3, the DNA is TGCAGTGCTAGAGACGAGGGGGGGAAAGAGACCCAGTACTTA. Residues: CSARDEGGKETQYL.

This sequence joins TRBV6-2 or TRBV6-3 and TRBJ2-1; D may be TRBD1 (7 bases). V dropped 11 bases and J dropped 5 bases, with 22 bases sitting between them. CDR3 length: 15 residues. Germline values: CDR1 MNHEY, CDR2 SVGEGT. In DNA form, the CDR3 reads TGTGCCGCATCCCGACCGGGCAGGGGGGACAATGAGCAGTTCTTC. Encoded protein: CAASRPGRGDNEQFF.

Turning to this clonotype: Sequence at one end of the junction differs from germline and may be a read error. This chain uses TRBV27 with TRBJ2-4; 10 bases are shared with TRBD1. From germline, CDR1 is MNHEY and CDR2 SMNVEV (reference sequence). There are 18 residues in the CDR3. The CDR3 reads CTSSPTRTGGLAKNIQYF. CDR3 nucleotide sequence: TGTACCAGCAGTCCAACAAGGACAGGGGGACTAGCCAAAAACATTCAGTACTTC.

The chain recombines TRBV5-1 with TRBJ2-7; D uncertain. CDR1 SGHRS and CDR2 YFSETQ come from the germline V gene. CDR3 length: 14 amino acids. Trimming shortened V by 0 bases and J by 3 bases, and 10 bases separated the two germline ends. The CDR3 DNA reads as TGCGCCAGCAGCTTGGATATAGGGAACTACGAGCAGTACTTC. This codes for CASSLDIGNYEQYF.

CDR3 region: CASSRLAGGYEQYF. CDR3 in DNA: TGTGCCAGCAGTCGGCTAGCGGGGGGATACGAGCAGTACTTC. The chain joins TRBV12-3 or TRBV12-4 to TRBJ2-7, with 11 bases fitting TRBD2. V was clipped by 5 bases and J by 4 bases; unmatched bases: 4. This CDR3 spans 14 amino acids.

The rearrangement uses TRBV3-1 and TRBJ2-3; 9 nucleotides align to TRBD2. V lost 4 bases, J lost 2 bases, and 7 bases stayed unmatched. The CDR3 has 16 amino acids. The germline gives CDR1 LGHDT, CDR2 YNNKEL (reference sequence). The CDR3 nucleotides are TGTGCCAGCAGCCCCATAAGCGGGGGGACCACAGATACGCAGTATTTT. This codes for CASSPISGGTTDTQYF.

This clonotype was detected only a few times. The chain employs TRBV7-2 and TRBJ2-7; unclear D gene. Germline V gene lookup returns CDR1 SGHTA and CDR2 FQGNSA. Trimming stripped 1 base from V and 4 bases from J, with 11 bases between. The CDR3 is 14 residues long. The CDR3 region is CASSLEGPVYEQYF. The CDR3 nucleotides are TGTGCCAGCAGCTTAGAGGGCCCAGTTTACGAGCAGTACTTC.

CDR3 amino acids: CAISDPEAGTGLNEQYF. For the CDR3, the DNA is TGTGCCATCAGTGACCCAGAAGCCGGGACAGGGCTAAACGAGCAGTACTTC. V gene TRBV10-3 combines with J gene TRBJ2-7, with 9 bases fitting TRBD1. Germline CDR1 reads ENHRY; CDR2 reads SYGVKD. The V and J ends lost 3 bases and 5 bases, in that order; junction bases with no gene match: 14. The CDR3 extends over 17 amino acids.

The chain uses TRBV12-3 or TRBV12-4 and TRBJ2-5; 7 nucleotides line up with TRBD2. The J segment lost 5 bases and the V segment lost 6 bases, leaving 9 bases of the junction unmatched. The CDR3 is 14 amino acids. This chain's CDR3 is CASRRDYAPETQYF. The CDR3 bases are TGTGCCAGCAGACGGGACTACGCCCCGGAGACCCAGTACTTC.

This clonotype was observed a few times. The V gene is TRBV27, the J gene TRBJ2-7, with 7 bases matching TRBD1. Germline CDR1 and CDR2: MNHEY and SMNVEV (reference sequence). V lost 4 bases and J lost 5; bases outside the gene matches: 8. The CDR3 is 14 residues long. The CDR3 nucleotides read TGTGCCAGCAGTTCTGCTACAGGGGCCCACGAGCAGTACTTC. Translated, it gives CASSSATGAHEQYF.

The chain employs TRBV12-3 or TRBV12-4 and TRBJ2-3, with 13 bases aligning to TRBD2. The junction had 23 bases not matched to a gene; V was cut back by 8 bases and J by 6 bases. The length of the CDR3 is 20 residues. This chain's CDR3 is CASPPLSGLAGMVGPDTQYF. DNA of the CDR3: TGTGCCAGCCCACCCCTTTCGGGACTAGCGGGGATGGTGGGACCTGATACGCAGTATTTT.